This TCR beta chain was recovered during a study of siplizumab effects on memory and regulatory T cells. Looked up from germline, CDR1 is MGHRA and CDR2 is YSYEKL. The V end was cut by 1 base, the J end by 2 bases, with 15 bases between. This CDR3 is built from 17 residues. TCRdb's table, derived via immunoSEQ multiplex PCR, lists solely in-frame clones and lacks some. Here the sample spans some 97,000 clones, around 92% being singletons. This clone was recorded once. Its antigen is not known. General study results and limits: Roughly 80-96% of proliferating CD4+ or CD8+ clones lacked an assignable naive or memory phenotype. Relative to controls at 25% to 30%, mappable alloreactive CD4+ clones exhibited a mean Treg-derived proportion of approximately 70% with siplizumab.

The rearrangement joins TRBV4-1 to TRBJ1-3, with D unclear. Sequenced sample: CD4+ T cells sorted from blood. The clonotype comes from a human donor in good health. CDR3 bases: TGCGCCAGCAGCCAAGCGGCCCCTCCCGGGGCTGGAAACACCATATATTTT. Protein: CASSQAAPPGAGNTIYF.